This TCR beta chain emerged from a study of cytomegalovirus exposure and HLA in healthy donors. Study-wide points: Relative to the approximately 680-donor mean, N-insertions were reportedly fewer in an Asian-associated ancestry cluster in a later analysis. Being productive about 87% or about 30% of the time was typical of most TCR beta V segments in an earlier analysis. Many donors shared some public TCRs, even though most TCR sequences were rare.

The V end was cut by 0 bases, the J end by 3 bases, with 27 bases between. CDR1 is LGHNA and CDR2 is YNFKEQ in the germline V gene. The CDR3 sequence is 21 residues long. The PCR had 60 Vbeta and 13 Jbeta primers. Repertoires were generated with immunoSEQ multiplex PCR, while TCRdb's copy carries only in-frame clones and drops some. Of about 210,000 clones in the sample, almost 80% are singletons; the top ten hold 1.5% to 2%. Worth noting for this clone: Antigen: not known.

J is TRBJ1-3 and V is TRBV4-2, with D possibly matching TRBD1 (6 bases). This receptor was identified in a male donor in good health and CMV-seronegative. The sequencing sample was made of PBMCs. CDR3: CASSQDTRGPVAVPGGNTIYF. CDR3 DNA sequence: TGTGCCAGCAGCCAAGATACCAGGGGCCCGGTGGCAGTACCAGGTGGAAACACCATATATTTT.